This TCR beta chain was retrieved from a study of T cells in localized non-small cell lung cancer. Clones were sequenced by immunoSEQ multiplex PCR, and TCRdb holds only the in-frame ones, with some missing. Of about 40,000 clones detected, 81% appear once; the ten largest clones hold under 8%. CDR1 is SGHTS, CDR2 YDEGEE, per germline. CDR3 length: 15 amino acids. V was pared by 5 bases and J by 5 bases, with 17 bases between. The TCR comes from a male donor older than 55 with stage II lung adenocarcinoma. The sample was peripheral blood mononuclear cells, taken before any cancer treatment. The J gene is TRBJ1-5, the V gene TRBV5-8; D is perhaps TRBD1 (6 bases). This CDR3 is CASSYRVLPDQPQHF. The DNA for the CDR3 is TGTGCCAGCAGTTACAGGGTTCTCCCGGATCAGCCCCAGCATTTT.